The 21 T cell receptor beta chains in this list originate from one sample, sequenced in a study of cytomegalovirus exposure and HLA in healthy donors (dated by TCRdb to 2017 to 2019). The receptor library was made with the immunoSEQ multiplex PCR assay. For the multiplex PCR, a mixture combining 60 forward primers for TCR Vbeta segments and 13 reverse primers for TCR Jbeta segments was used. TCRdb provides this immuneACCESS table in a form limited to in-frame rearrangements. Some clones are lacking; in checked studies, under half of them reflect an unresolved V gene, and why the rest are absent is not known. This sample holds about 140,000 clones; 80% to 85% were observed only once. The top ten hold around 2.5% of the sample. What was sequenced was PBMCs. The receptors derive from a boy aged 2 to 9 in good health and CMV-seronegative.

The CDR3 nucleotides read TGCAGCGGAGGCGAGGACACCATATATTTT. It codes for CSGGEDTIYF. The chain has TRBV29-1 and TRBJ1-3; no clear D. CDR1 and CDR2 from the germline V gene are SQVTM and ANQGSEA. The CDR3 runs 10 residues. V was clipped by 7 bases and J by 8 bases, with 9 bases between them. Full variable domain (rest looked up from reference TRBV29-1 and TRBJ1-3): SAVISQKPSRDICQRGTSLTIQCQVDSQVTMMFWYRQQPGQSLTLIATANQGSEATYESGFVIDKFPISRPNLTFSTLTVSNMSPEDSSIYLCSGGEDTIYFGEGSWLTVV.

The gene calls are TRBV13 and TRBJ2-3; 7 bases are a match to TRBD1. CDR1 PRHDT and CDR2 FYEKMQ come from the germline V gene (reference sequence). The trim removed 6 bases at V and 1 base at J, leaving 1 base unmatched. The CDR3 spans 13 residues. The CDR3 bases are TGTGCCAGCAGGGGGACAGGCACAGATACGCAGTATTTT. Translating gives CASRGTGTDTQYF.

The chain joins TRBV7-9 to TRBJ2-1; D is unclear. CDR3 size: 13 residues. CDR1 is SEHNR and CDR2 is FQNEAQ in the germline V gene (reference sequence). Trimming shortened V by 4 bases and J by 1 base, and 5 bases separated the two germline ends. CDR3 sequence: CASSSLSYNEQFF. CDR3 in DNA: TGTGCCAGCAGCTCCCTTTCCTACAATGAGCAGTTCTTC.

This chain uses TRBV7-8 with TRBJ2-1; D unclear. The CDR3 loop spans 14 amino acids. Germline V lookup: CDR1 SGHVS, CDR2 FQNEAQ. V lost 2 bases and J lost 5, with 10 bases in between. The CDR3 loop reads CASSLTTGDNEQFF. The CDR3 coding sequence is TGTGCCAGCAGCTTAACCACCGGAGACAATGAGCAGTTCTTC.

The chain carries TRBV27 and TRBJ2-1, with a possible D match to TRBD2 (7 bases). Germline V gene sequence: CDR1 MNHEY, CDR2 SMNVEV (reference sequence). With 8 bases removed from V and 4 bases from J, the gap between germline ends came to 18 bases. This CDR3 spans 15 amino acids. CDR3 sequence: CASGPWAGAYNEQFF. In DNA, the CDR3 is TGTGCCAGCGGCCCCTGGGCGGGGGCATACAATGAGCAGTTCTTC.

The chain carries TRBV27 and TRBJ1-4; the D is unclear. The length of the CDR3 is 15 residues. Germline V lookup: CDR1 MNHEY, CDR2 SMNVEV (reference sequence). Trimming left V 7 bases short and J 7 bases short, with 19 bases between. CDR3 residues: CASTRVWVGGEKLFF. CDR3 sequence (DNA): TGTGCCAGCACCCGGGTGTGGGTAGGAGGTGAAAAACTGTTTTTT.

CDR3 in DNA: TGTGCCAGCAGCTTGACAGGAAAGCAATACGAGCAGTACTTC. Amino acids: CASSLTGKQYEQYF. This chain connects TRBV12-1 to TRBJ2-7; TRBD1 is taken as the D call from the table, unchecked against the DNA. TRBV12-1 is described as a pseudogene. CDR3 length: 14 amino acids.

This chain links TRBV4-1 with TRBJ2-7; TRBD2 matches 11 bases. CDR1 and CDR2 from the germline V gene are MGHRA and YSYEKL. The CDR3 spans 14 residues. The V gene end was trimmed by 3 bases and the J gene end by 11 bases; junction bases not matched to a gene: 9. The CDR3 DNA reads as TGCGCCAGCAGCCAGGGGACTAGCGGAACAATGGAGTACTTC. This translates into CASSQGTSGTMEYF.

The V call is TRBV6-1, the J call TRBJ1-4; 10 nucleotides align to TRBD1. The CDR3 spans 13 residues. The germline CDR1 and CDR2 sequences are MNHNS and SASEGT. With 5 bases clipped from V and 11 bases from J, the junction kept 5 bases outside the gene matches. The CDR3 here is CASSRDRGGKLFF. CDR3 sequence (DNA): TGTGCCAGCAGTCGGGACAGGGGTGGGAAACTGTTTTTT.

This chain uses TRBV18 with TRBJ2-2, with 7 positions matching TRBD1. The CDR3 consists of 18 residues. After removal of 4 bases from V and 4 bases from J, the junction contained 15 bases not matched to a gene. Germline V gene data show CDR1 as KGHSH and CDR2 as LQKENI. CDR3 in DNA: TGTGCCAGCTCACAGGGTGCGTCCGGGACAGTAATCACCGGGGAGCTGTTTTTT. This sequence encodes CASSQGASGTVITGELFF.

This clone was recorded a few times. The chain couples TRBV7-9 to TRBJ2-1; no reliable D call. V lost 6 bases to trimming and J lost 12 bases, with 15 bases between them. CDR1 and CDR2 (germline): SEHNR, FQNEAQ (reference sequence). This CDR3 is 12 amino acids long. Written as DNA, the CDR3 is TGTGCCAGCAGACCTCCAGGTCATGGGCAGTTCTTC. It encodes CASRPPGHGQFF.

The chain links TRBV27 to TRBJ2-7; TRBD1 aligns across 9 bases. In germline, CDR1 is MNHEY, CDR2 SMNVEV (reference sequence). This CDR3 is built from 17 residues. V shed 8 bases, J shed 2 bases, and the junction held 16 bases outside the gene matches. In DNA, the CDR3 is TGTGCCAGCGGTAAACAACAGGGGGCGCAGGGCCCCTACGAGCAGTACTTC. This codes for CASGKQQGAQGPYEQYF.

V is TRBV18 and J is TRBJ1-1; TRBD1 might be the D (5 bases). CDR1 is KGHSH and CDR2 is LQKENI in the germline V gene. The CDR3 runs to 16 residues. V lost 3 bases to trimming and J lost 2 bases, with 16 bases between them. In DNA form, the CDR3 reads TGTGCCAGCTCACCCCTCCAGGGCCTCACTAACACTGAAGCTTTCTTT. It codes for CASSPLQGLTNTEAFF.

J is TRBJ2-1 and V is TRBV7-9; 8 bases map to TRBD2. Trimming cost V 4 bases and J 2 bases; bases outside gene matches: 1. The CDR3 covers 14 residues. Germline-derived CDR1 and CDR2 are SEHNR and FQNEAQ (reference sequence). The CDR3 loop reads CASSSGGAYNEQFF. Here the CDR3 DNA reads TGTGCCAGCAGCTCCGGGGGGGCCTACAATGAGCAGTTCTTC.

The chain combines TRBV10-1 with TRBJ2-3; possibly TRBD2 for D (6 bases). Germline lookup yields CDR1 WNHNN and CDR2 SYGVQD (reference sequence). Deletions cut 1 base from V and 0 bases from J, with 14 bases between. The CDR3 is 17 residues long. The CDR3 protein is CASSEWTKRGSTDTQYF. As DNA, the CDR3 is TGCGCCAGCAGTGAGTGGACTAAACGGGGAAGCACAGATACGCAGTATTTT.

The V and J genes are TRBV27 and TRBJ2-1; D remains ambiguous. This CDR3 has 15 amino acids. The germline V gene encodes CDR1 MNHEY and CDR2 SMNVEV (reference sequence). Trimming took off 2 bases at V and 0 bases at J, with 8 bases between the two ends. CDR3 amino acids: CASSLPASSYNEQFF. The CDR3 DNA reads as TGTGCCAGCAGTTTACCGGCTAGCTCCTACAATGAGCAGTTCTTC.

The rearrangement links TRBV10-1 to TRBJ2-2; TRBD2 matches at 8 bases. The V segment lost 4 bases and the J segment 0 bases; nucleotides outside the gene matches: 7. Germline values: CDR1 WNHNN, CDR2 SYGVQD (reference sequence). The CDR3 extends over 17 amino acids. CDR3 protein: CASSGASGQTNTGELFF. The CDR3 DNA reads as TGCGCCAGCAGTGGAGCTAGCGGGCAAACGAACACCGGGGAGCTGTTTTTT.

V gene TRBV5-4 combines with J gene TRBJ1-2, with D tentatively TRBD1 (5 bases). Germline loops: CDR1 SGHNT, CDR2 YYREEE (reference sequence). The CDR3 totals 18 residues. V was pared by 5 bases and J by 3 bases, with 26 bases between. Here the CDR3 reads CASSRPEGRVTKDYGYTF. CDR3 coding DNA: TGTGCCAGCAGTAGGCCGGAGGGGCGGGTAACGAAGGACTATGGCTACACCTTC.

Regarding this clone: Other DNA sequences from this sample encode an identical CDR3 as well. This sequence joins TRBV4-2 and TRBJ1-1; possible D gene TRBD1, 6 bases. Trimming took off 4 bases at V and 1 base at J, with 10 bases between the two ends. CDR3 size: 14 residues. Germline CDR1 is LGHNA and CDR2 is YNFKEQ. CDR3 DNA sequence: TGTGCCAGCAGCCGGGGGCAGGGGAACACTGAAGCTTTCTTT. This encodes CASSRGQGNTEAFF.

V and J are TRBV15 and TRBJ1-3, with D hard to call. V lost 4 bases to trimming and J lost 4 bases, with 5 bases between them. The CDR3 is 12 residues long. The germline CDR1 and CDR2 sequences are LNHNV and YYDKDF (reference sequence). The CDR3 here is CATSNQGNTIYF. The CDR3 nucleotides are TGTGCCACCAGCAATCAGGGAAACACCATATATTTT.

V gene TRBV2 combines with J gene TRBJ1-2, with TRBD1 matching 8 bases. The CDR3 runs 14 residues. The junction had 5 bases not matched to a gene; V was cut back by 5 bases and J by 3 bases. The germline V gene has CDR1 SNHLY and CDR2 FYNNEI. CDR3: CASSPRGRDYGYTF. In nucleotides, the CDR3 is TGTGCCAGCAGTCCCAGGGGGCGAGACTATGGCTACACCTTC.